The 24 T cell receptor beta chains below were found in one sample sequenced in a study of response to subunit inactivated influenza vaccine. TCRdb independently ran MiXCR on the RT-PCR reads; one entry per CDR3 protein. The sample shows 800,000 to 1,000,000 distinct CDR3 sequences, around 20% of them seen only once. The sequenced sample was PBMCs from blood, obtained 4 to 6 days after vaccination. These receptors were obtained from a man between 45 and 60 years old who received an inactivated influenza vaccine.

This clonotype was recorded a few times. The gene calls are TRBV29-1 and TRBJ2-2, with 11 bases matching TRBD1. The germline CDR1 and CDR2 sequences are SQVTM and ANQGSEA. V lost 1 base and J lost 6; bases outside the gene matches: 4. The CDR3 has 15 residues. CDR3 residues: CSVEAGGQGAGELFF. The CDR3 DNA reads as TGCAGCGTTGAAGCCGGGGGACAGGGGGCCGGGGAGCTGTTTTTT.

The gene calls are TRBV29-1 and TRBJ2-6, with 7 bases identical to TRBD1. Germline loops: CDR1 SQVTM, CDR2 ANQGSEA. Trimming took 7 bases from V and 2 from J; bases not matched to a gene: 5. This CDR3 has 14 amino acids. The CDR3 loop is CSARQGTGANVLTF. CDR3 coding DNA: TGCAGCGCCAGACAGGGAACTGGGGCCAACGTCCTGACTTTC.

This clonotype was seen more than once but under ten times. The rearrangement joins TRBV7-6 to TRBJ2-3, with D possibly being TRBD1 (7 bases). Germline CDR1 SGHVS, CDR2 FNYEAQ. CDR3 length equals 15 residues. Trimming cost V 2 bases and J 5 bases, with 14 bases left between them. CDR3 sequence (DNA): TGTGCCAGCAGCTTATCGAGCAGGGGGGTAGATACGCAGTATTTT. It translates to CASSLSSRGVDTQYF.

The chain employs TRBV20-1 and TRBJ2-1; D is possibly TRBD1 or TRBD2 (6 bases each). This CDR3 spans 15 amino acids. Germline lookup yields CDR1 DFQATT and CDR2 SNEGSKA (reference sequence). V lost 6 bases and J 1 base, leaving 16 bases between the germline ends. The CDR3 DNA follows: TGCAGTGCGGAAGGGGGGTGGCTATCCTACAATGAGCAGTTCTTC. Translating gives CSAEGGWLSYNEQFF.

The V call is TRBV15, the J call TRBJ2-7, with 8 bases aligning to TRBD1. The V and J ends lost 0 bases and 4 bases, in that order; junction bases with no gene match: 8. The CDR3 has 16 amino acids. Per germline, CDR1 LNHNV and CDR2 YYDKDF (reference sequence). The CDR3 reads CATSRDTGQGRYEQYF. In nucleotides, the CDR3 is TGTGCCACCAGCAGAGATACCGGACAGGGTAGATACGAGCAGTACTTC.

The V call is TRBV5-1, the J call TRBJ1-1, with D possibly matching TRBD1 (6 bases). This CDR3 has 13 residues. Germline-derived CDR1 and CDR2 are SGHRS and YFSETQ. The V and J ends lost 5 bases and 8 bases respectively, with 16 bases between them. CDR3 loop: CASRFGGPGEAFF. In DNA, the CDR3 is TGCGCCAGCAGATTCGGGGGGCCGGGAGAAGCTTTCTTT.

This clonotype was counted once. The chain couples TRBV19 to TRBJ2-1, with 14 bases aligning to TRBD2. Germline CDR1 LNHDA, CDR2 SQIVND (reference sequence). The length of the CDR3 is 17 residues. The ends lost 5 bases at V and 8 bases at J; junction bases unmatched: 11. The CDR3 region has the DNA TGTGCCAGTAGTCCCCGACTAGCGGGAGGGTACGGGGATGAGCAGTTCTTC. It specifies CASSPRLAGGYGDEQFF.

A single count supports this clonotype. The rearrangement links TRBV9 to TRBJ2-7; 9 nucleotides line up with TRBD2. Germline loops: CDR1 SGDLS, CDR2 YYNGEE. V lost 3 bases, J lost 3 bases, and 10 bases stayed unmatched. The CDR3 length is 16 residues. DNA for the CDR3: TGTGCCAGCAGCGCAACAGGACTAGCGCCTGACTACGAGCAGTACTTC. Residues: CASSATGLAPDYEQYF.

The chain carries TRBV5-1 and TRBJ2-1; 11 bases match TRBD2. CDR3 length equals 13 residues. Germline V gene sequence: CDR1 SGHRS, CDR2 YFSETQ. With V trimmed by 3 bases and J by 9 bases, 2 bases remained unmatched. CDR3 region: CASSSTSGIEQFF. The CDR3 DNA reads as TGCGCCAGCAGCTCGACTAGCGGGATTGAGCAGTTCTTC.

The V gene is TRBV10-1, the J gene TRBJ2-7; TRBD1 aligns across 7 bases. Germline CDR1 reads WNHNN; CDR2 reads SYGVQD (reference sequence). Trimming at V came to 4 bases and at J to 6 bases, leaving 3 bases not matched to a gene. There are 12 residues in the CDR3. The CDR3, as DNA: TGCGCCAGCAGTGGAGGGGGCGGCGAGCAGTACTTC. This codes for CASSGGGGEQYF.

CDR3: CASSWQGNTGELFF. DNA for the CDR3: TGTGCCAGCAGCTGGCAGGGGAACACCGGGGAGCTGTTTTTT. This chain joins TRBV11-1 and TRBJ2-2, with a tentative D call TRBD1 (5 bases). Germline V gene lookup returns CDR1 SGHAT and CDR2 FQDESV (reference sequence). There are 14 residues in the CDR3. V was cut by 4 bases and J by 1 base, with 7 bases left in between.

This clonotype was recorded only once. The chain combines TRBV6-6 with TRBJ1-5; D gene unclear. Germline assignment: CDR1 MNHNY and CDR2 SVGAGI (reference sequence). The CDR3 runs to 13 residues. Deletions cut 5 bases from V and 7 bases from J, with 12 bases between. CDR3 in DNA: TGTGCCAGCAGTATAGTCCCGGGGCAGCCCCAGCATTTT. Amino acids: CASSIVPGQPQHF.

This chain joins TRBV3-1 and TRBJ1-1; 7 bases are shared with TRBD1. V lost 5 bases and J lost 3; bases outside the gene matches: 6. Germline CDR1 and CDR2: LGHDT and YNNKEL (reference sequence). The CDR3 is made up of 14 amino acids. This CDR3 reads CASSIRGLYTEAFF. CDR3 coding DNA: TGTGCCAGCAGCATAAGGGGGCTATACACTGAAGCTTTCTTT. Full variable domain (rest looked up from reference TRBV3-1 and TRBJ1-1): DTAVSQTPKYLVTQMGNDKSIKCEQNLGHDTMYWYKQDSKKFLKIMFSYNNKELIINETVPNRFSPKSPDKAHLNLHINSLELGDSAVYFCASSIRGLYTEAFFGQGTRLTVV.

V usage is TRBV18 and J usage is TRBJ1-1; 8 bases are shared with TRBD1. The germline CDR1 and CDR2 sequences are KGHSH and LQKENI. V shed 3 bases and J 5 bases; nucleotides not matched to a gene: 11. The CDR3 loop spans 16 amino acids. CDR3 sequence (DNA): TGTGCCAGCTCACCTGGGACAGGAGAGAGGGGGACTGAAGCTTTCTTT. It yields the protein CASSPGTGERGTEAFF.

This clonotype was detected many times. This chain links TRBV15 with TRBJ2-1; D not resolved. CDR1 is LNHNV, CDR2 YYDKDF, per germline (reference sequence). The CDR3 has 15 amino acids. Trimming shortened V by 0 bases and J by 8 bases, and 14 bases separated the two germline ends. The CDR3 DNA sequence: TGTGCCACCAGCAGAGATCCCCGGGTTGGCGATGAGCAGTTCTTC. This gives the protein CATSRDPRVGDEQFF.

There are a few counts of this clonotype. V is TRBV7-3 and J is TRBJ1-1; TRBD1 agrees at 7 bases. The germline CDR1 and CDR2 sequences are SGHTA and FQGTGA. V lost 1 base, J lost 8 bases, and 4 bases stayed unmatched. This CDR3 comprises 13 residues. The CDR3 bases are TGTGCCAGCAGCTTAAACGGCAGGGGGGAAGCTTTCTTT. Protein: CASSLNGRGEAFF.

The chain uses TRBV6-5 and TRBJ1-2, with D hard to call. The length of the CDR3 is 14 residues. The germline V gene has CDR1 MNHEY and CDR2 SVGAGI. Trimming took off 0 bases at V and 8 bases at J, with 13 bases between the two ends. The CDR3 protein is CASSYSVHIWGYTF. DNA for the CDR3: TGTGCCAGCAGTTACTCAGTACACATATGGGGCTACACCTTC.

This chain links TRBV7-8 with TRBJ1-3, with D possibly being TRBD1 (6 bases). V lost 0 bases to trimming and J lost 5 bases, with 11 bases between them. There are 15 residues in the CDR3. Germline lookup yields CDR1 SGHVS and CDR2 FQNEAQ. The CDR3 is CASSLAGQGRNTIYF. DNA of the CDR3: TGTGCCAGCAGCTTAGCGGGGCAGGGGAGAAACACCATATATTTT.

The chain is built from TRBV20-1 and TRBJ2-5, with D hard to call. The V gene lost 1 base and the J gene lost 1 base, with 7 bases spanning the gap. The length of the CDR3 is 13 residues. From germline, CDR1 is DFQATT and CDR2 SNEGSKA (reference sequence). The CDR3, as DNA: TGCAGTGCTAGAGTCGGACCCCAAGAGACCCAGTACTTC. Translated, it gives CSARVGPQETQYF.

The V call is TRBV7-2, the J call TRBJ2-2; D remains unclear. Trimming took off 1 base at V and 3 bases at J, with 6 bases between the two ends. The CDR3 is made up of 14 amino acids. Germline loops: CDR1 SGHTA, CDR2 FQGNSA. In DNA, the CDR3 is TGTGCCAGCAGCTTAGTTTACGACACCGGGGAGCTGTTTTTT. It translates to CASSLVYDTGELFF.

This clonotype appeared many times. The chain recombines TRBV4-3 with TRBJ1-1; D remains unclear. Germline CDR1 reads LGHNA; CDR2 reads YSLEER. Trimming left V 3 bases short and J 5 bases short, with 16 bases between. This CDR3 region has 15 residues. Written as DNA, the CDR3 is TGCGCCAGCAGCCAGCTCAACTCCGGTTGGACTGAAGCTTTCTTT. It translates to CASSQLNSGWTEAFF.

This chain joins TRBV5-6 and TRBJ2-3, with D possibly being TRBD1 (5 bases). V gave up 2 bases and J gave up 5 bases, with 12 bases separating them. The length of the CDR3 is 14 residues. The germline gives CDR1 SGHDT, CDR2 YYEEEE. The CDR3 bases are TGTGCCAGCAGCTTATCAGGGCGCATAGATACGCAGTATTTT. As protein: CASSLSGRIDTQYF.

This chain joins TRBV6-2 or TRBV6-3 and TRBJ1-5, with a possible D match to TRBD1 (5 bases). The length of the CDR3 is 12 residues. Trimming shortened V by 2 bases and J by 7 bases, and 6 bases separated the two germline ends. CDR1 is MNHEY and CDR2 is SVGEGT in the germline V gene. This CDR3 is CASSYGGQPQHF. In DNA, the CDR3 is TGTGCCAGCAGTTACGGGGGACAGCCCCAGCATTTT.

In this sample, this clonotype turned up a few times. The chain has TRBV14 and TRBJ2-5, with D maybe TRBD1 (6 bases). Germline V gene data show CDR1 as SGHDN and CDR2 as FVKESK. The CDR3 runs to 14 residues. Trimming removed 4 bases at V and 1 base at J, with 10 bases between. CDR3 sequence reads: CASSRDRTQETQYF. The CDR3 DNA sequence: TGTGCCAGCAGCCGAGACAGGACCCAAGAGACCCAGTACTTC.